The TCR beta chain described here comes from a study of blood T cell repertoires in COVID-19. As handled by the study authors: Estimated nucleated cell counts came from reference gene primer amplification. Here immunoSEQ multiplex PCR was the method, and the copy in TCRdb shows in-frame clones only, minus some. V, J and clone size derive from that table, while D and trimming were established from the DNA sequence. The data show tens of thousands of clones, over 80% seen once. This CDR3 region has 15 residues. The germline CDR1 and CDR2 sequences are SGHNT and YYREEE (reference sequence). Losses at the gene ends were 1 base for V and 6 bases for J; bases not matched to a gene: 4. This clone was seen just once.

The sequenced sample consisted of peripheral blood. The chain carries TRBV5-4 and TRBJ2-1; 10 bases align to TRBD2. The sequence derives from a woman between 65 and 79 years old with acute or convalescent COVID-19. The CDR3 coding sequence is TGTGCCAGCAGCTTGACTAGCGGGGTTTCCAATGAGCAGTTCTTC. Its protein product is CASSLTSGVSNEQFF.